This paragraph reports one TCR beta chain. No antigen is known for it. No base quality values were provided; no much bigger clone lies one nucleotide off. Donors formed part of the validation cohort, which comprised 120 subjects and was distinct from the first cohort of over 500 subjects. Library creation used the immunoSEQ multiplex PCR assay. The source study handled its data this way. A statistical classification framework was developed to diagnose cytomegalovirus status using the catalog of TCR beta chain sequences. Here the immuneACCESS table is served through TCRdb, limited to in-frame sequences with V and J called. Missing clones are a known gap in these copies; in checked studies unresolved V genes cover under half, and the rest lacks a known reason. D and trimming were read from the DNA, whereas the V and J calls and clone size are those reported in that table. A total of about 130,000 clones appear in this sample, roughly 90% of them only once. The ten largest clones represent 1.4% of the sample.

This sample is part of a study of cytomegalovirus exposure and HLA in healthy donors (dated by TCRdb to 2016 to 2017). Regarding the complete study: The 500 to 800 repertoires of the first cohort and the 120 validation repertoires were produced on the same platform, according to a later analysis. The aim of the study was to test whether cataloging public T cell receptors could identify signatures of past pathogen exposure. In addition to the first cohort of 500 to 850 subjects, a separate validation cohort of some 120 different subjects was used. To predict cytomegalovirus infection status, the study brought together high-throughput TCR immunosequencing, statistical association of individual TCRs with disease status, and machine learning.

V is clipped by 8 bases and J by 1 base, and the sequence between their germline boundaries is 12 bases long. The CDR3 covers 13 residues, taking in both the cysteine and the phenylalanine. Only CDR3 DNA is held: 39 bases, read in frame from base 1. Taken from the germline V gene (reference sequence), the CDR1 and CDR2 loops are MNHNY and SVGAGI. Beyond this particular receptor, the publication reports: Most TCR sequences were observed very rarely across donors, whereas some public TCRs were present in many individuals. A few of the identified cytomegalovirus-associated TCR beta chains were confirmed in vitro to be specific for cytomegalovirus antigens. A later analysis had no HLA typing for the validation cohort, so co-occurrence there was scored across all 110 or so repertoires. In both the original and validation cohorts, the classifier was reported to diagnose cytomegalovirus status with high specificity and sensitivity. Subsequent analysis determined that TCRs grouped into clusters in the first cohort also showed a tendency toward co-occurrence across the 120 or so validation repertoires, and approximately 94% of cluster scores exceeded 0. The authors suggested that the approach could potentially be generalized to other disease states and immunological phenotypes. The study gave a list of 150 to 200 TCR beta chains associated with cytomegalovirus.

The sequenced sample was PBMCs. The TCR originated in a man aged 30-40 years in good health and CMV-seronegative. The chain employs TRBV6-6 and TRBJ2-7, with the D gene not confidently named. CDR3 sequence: CASQPPGSYEQYF. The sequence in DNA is TGTGCCAGCCAACCCCCCGGGTCCTACGAGCAGTACTTC.